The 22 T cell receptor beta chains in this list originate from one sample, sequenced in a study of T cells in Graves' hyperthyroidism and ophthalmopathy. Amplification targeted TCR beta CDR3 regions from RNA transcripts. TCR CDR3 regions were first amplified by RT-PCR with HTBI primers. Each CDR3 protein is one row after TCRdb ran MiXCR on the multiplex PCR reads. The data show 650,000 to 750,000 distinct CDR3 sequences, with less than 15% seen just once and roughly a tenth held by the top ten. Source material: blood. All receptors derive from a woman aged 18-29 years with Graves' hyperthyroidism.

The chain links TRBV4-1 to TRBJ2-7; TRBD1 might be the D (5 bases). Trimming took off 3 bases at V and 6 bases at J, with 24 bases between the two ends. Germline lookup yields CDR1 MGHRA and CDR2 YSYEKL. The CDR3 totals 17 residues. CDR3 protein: CASSQSSPVLRAGEQYF. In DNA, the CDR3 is TGCGCCAGCAGCCAGTCGAGTCCCGTCCTCAGGGCCGGCGAGCAGTACTTC.

CDR3 protein: CASSLAGREGTYEQYF. CDR3 DNA sequence: TGTGCCAGCAGCTTAGCAGGGCGGGAGGGAACCTACGAGCAGTACTTC. The rearrangement joins TRBV7-9 to TRBJ2-7; 9 bases are a match to TRBD2. Per the germline V gene, CDR1 is SEHNR and CDR2 is FQNEAQ (reference sequence). The CDR3 runs to 16 residues. V trimming: 0 bases; J trimming: 2 bases; junction bases outside the gene matches: 5.

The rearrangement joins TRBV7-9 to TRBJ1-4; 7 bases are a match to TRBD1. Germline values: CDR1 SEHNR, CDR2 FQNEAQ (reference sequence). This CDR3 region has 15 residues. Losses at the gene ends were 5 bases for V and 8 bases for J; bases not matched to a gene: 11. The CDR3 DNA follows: TGTGCCAGCAGCGCCCGGACAGGCGACAGGGAAAAACTGTTTTTT. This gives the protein CASSARTGDREKLFF.

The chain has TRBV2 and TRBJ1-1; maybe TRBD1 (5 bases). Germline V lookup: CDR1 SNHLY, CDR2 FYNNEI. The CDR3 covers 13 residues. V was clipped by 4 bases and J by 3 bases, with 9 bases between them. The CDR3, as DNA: TGTGCCAGCAGTGTAGGGACCTACACTGAAGCTTTCTTT. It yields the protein CASSVGTYTEAFF.

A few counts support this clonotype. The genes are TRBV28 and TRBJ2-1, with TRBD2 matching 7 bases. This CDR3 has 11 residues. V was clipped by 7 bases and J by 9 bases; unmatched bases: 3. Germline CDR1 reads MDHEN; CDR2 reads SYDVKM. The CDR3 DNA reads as TGTGCCAGCAAATGGGGGGGTGAGCAGTTCTTC. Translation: CASKWGGEQFF. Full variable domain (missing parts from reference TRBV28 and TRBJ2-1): DVKVTQSSRYLVKRTGEKVFLECVQDMDHENMFWYRQDPGLGLRLIYFSYDVKMKEKGDIPEGYSVSREKKERFSLILESASTNQTSMYLCASKWGGEQFFGPGTRLTVL.

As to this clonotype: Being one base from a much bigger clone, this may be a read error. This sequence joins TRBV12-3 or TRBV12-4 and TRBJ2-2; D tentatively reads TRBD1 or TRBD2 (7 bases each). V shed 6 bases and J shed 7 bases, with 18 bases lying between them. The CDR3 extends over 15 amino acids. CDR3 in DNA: TGTGCCAGCAGCAGCCGACAGGGAGGGAGCGGGGAGCTGTTTTTT. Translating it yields CASSSRQGGSGELFF.

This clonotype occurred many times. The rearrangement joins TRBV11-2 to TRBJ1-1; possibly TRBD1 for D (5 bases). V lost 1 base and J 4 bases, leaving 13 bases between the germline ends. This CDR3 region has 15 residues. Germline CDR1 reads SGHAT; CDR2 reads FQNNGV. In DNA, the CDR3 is TGTGCCAGCAGCTTAGTCCCCCGGGGCAGCACTGAAGCTTTCTTT. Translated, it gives CASSLVPRGSTEAFF. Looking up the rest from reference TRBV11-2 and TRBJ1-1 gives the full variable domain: EAGVAQSPRYKIIEKRQSVAFWCNPISGHATLYWYQQILGQGPKLLIQFQNNGVVDDSQLPKDRFSAERLKGVDSTLKIQPAKLEDSAVYLCASSLVPRGSTEAFFGQGTRLTVV.

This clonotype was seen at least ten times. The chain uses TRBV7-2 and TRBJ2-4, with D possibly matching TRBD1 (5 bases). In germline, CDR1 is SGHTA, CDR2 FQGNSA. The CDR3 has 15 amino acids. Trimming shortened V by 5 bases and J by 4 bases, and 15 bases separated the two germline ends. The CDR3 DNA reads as TGTGCCAGCAGCCACCCCCCAGGGATTAAAAACATTCAGTACTTC. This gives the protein CASSHPPGIKNIQYF. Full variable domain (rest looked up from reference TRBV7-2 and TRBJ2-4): GAGVSQSPSNKVTEKGKDVELRCDPISGHTALYWYRQSLGQGLEFLIYFQGNSAPDKSGLPSDRFSAERTGGSVSTLTIQRTQQEDSAVYLCASSHPPGIKNIQYFGAGTRLSVL.

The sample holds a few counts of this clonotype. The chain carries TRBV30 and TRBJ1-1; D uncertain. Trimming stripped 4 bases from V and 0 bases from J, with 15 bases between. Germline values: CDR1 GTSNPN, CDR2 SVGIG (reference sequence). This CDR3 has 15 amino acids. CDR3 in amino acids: CAWNASTGMNTEAFF. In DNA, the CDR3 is TGTGCCTGGAATGCCTCAACGGGCATGAACACTGAAGCTTTCTTT.

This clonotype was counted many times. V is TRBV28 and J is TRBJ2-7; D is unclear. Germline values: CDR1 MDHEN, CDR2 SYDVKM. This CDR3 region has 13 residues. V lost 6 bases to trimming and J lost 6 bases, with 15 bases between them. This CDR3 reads CASRMRFVFEQYF. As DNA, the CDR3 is TGTGCCAGCAGGATGCGGTTTGTCTTCGAGCAGTACTTC. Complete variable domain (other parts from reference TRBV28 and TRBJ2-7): DVKVTQSSRYLVKRTGEKVFLECVQDMDHENMFWYRQDPGLGLRLIYFSYDVKMKEKGDIPEGYSVSREKKERFSLILESASTNQTSMYLCASRMRFVFEQYFGPGTRLTVT.

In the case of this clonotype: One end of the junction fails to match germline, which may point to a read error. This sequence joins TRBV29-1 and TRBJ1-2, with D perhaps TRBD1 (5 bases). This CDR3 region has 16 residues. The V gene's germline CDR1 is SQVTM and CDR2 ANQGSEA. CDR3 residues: CSASRRTPFREYGNTF. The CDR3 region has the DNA TGCAGCGCCTCCCGACGGACACCGTTTAGGGAGTATGGCAACACCTTC.

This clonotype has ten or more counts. The CDR3 spells CSATGRTEAFF. The DNA for the CDR3 is TGCAGTGCTACAGGGAGAACTGAAGCTTTCTTT. This chain uses TRBV20-1 with TRBJ1-1, with a weak D call TRBD1 (5 bases). The CDR3 runs to 11 residues. V shed 4 bases and J shed 5 bases, with 8 bases lying between them. Germline V gene data show CDR1 as DFQATT and CDR2 as SNEGSKA (reference sequence).

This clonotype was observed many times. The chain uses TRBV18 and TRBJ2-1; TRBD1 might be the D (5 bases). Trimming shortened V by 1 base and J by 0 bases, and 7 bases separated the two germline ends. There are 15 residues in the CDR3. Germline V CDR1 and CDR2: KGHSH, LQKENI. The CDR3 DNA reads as TGTGCCAGCTCACCACAGCAGGGCTCCTACAATGAGCAGTTCTTC. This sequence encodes CASSPQQGSYNEQFF.

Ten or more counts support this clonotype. The CDR3 DNA reads TGTGCCAGCAGTGGAAACTACGGACTAGCGGGAGTGGGGTACGAGCAGTACTTC. Its translation: CASSGNYGLAGVGYEQYF. The V call is TRBV27, the J call TRBJ2-7; 13 nucleotides match TRBD2. Looked up from germline, CDR1 is MNHEY and CDR2 is SMNVEV (reference sequence). V shed 5 bases, J shed 4 bases, and the junction held 14 bases outside the gene matches. The CDR3 is 18 residues long.

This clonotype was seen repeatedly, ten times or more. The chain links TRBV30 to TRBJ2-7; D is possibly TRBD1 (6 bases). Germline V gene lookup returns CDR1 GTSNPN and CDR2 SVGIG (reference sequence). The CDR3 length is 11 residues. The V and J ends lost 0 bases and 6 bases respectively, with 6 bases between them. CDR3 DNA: TGTGCCTGGAGTGTAGGGGGCGAGCAGTACTTC. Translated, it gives CAWSVGGEQYF.

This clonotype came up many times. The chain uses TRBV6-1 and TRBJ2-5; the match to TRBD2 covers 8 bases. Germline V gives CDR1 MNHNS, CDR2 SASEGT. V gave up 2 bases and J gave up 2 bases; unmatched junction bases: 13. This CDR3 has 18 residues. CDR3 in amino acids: CASSEPRTTSGPQETQYF. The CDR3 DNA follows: TGTGCCAGCAGTGAACCCCGGACTACTAGCGGACCACAAGAGACCCAGTACTTC.

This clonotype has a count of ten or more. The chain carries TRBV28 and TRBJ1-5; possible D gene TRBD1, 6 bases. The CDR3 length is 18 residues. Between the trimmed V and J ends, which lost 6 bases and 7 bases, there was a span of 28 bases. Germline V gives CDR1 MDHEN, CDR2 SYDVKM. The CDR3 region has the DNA TGTGCCAGCAGCCTCCGAGGGACCAGGGGACGTGGAGGCCAGCCCCAGCATTTT. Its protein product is CASSLRGTRGRGGQPQHF.

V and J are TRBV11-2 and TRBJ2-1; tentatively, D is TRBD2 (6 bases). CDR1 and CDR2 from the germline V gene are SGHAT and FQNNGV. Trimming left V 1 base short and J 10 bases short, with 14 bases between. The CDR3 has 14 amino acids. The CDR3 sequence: CASSLGLGIGEQFF. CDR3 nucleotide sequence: TGTGCCAGCAGCTTAGGACTAGGGATAGGCGAGCAGTTCTTC.

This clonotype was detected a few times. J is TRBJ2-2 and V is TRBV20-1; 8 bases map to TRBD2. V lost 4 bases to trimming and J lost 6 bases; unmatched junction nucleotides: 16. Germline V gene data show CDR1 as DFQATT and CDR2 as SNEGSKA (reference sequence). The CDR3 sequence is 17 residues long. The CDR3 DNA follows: TGCAGTGCTATAGAGGGCGGTGCGGGAGGTCTGGCCGGGGAGCTGTTTTTT. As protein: CSAIEGGAGGLAGELFF.

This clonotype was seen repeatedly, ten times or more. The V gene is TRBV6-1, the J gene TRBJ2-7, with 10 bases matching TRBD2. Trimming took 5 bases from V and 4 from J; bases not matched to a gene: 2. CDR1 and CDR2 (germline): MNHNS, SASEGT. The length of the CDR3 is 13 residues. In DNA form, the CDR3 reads TGTGCCAGCAGTCAGCGGGAGGGGTACGAGCAGTACTTC. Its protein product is CASSQREGYEQYF.

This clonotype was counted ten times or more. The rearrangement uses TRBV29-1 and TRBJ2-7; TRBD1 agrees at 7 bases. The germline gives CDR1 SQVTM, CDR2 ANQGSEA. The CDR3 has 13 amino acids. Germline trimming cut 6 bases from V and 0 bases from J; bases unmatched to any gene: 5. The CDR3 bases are TGCAGCGTCGTAACAGGGGACTCCTACGAGCAGTACTTC. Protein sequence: CSVVTGDSYEQYF.

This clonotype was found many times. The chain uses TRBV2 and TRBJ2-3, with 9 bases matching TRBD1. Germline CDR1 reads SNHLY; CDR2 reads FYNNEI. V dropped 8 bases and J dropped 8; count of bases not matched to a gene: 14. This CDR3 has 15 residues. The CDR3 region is CASQSRDRADGTQYF. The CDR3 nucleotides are TGTGCCAGCCAGTCCCGGGACAGGGCGGATGGTACGCAGTATTTT.